These 21 T cell receptor beta chains were sequenced from one sample in a study of blood T cell repertoires in COVID-19. Clones were read by immunoSEQ multiplex PCR, and TCRdb kept only the in-frame ones, dropping some. The table lists approximately 490,000 clones, approximately 86% of them singletons, with around 0.7% in the top ten. The sequenced material came from PBMCs or T cells enriched from blood (not recorded which). Source of these receptors: a woman aged 18-29 years who had recovered from COVID-19.

The CDR3 coding sequence is TGTGCCAGCGGGGACAGCTCTGGAAACACCATATATTTT. Translating gives CASGDSSGNTIYF. V is TRBV2 and J is TRBJ1-3; 7 nucleotides agree with TRBD1. Unmatched junction bases numbered 1, after V lost 8 bases and J lost 0 bases. CDR1 and CDR2 (germline): SNHLY, FYNNEI. This CDR3 has 13 residues.

The chain uses TRBV4-1 and TRBJ2-1; 7 nucleotides agree with TRBD2. Germline loops: CDR1 MGHRA, CDR2 YSYEKL. Trimming at V came to 1 base and at J to 0 bases, leaving 3 bases not matched to a gene. This CDR3 contains 16 residues. The CDR3 coding sequence is TGCGCCAGCAGCCAAGGGACTAGGAGCTCCTACAATGAGCAGTTCTTC. This translates into CASSQGTRSSYNEQFF.

The V gene is TRBV5-5, the J gene TRBJ2-5, with 10 nucleotides matching TRBD1. The germline V gene has CDR1 SGHKS and CDR2 YYEKEE (reference sequence). The ends lost 0 bases at V and 3 bases at J; junction bases unmatched: 2. The CDR3 runs to 15 residues. CDR3 loop: CASSLVGTGEETQYF. The CDR3 nucleotides read TGTGCCAGCAGCTTGGTGGGGACAGGGGAAGAGACCCAGTACTTC.

This chain joins TRBV5-1 and TRBJ2-3, with 10 bases that match TRBD1. The germline V gene has CDR1 SGHRS and CDR2 YFSETQ. The CDR3 runs 15 residues. The ends lost 3 bases at V and 4 bases at J; junction bases unmatched: 5. The DNA of the CDR3 is TGCGCCAGCAGCTCTCGGACAGGGGGAGCAGATACGCAGTATTTT. Its protein product is CASSSRTGGADTQYF.

The V and J genes are TRBV6-1 and TRBJ1-2; maybe TRBD1 (6 bases). This CDR3 contains 13 residues. Germline V gene lookup returns CDR1 MNHNS and CDR2 SASEGT. V was trimmed by 1 base and J by 7 bases, leaving 10 bases between them. The CDR3 nucleotides read TGTGCCAGCAGTGAAGGCAGGGGATTTGGCTACACCTTC. It is translated as CASSEGRGFGYTF.

This clone was seen a single time. The chain employs TRBV9 and TRBJ2-1, with 8 bases aligning to TRBD2. CDR1 is SGDLS, CDR2 YYNGEE, per germline. The CDR3 spans 15 residues. Trimming took 2 bases from V and 7 from J; bases not matched to a gene: 8. The CDR3 region has the DNA TGTGCCAGCAGCGTTATCCCGGGGGGGCCGAATGAGCAGTTCTTC. As protein: CASSVIPGGPNEQFF.

The chain carries TRBV5-1 and TRBJ2-3; tentative D call: TRBD2 (5 bases). Deletions cut 5 bases from V and 5 bases from J, with 15 bases between. Germline V CDR1 and CDR2: SGHRS, YFSETQ. The length of the CDR3 is 14 residues. The CDR3 reads CASRESGGLDTQYF. CDR3 nucleotides: TGCGCCAGCAGGGAGTCCGGAGGTCTAGATACGCAGTATTTT.

This clone was picked up one time. J is TRBJ2-6 and V is TRBV2; 7 bases line up with TRBD1. This CDR3 region has 15 residues. CDR1 is SNHLY and CDR2 is FYNNEI in the germline V gene. Trimming at V came to 6 bases and at J to 2 bases, leaving 4 bases not matched to a gene. The CDR3 region is CASSPGTAGANVLTF. CDR3 in DNA: TGTGCCAGCAGCCCCGGGACAGCTGGGGCCAACGTCCTGACTTTC.

The rearrangement joins TRBV9 to TRBJ1-3; D remains unclear. Germline loops: CDR1 SGDLS, CDR2 YYNGEE. V was shortened by 4 bases and J by 4 bases, with 6 bases between the two germline ends. CDR3 length: 12 residues. CDR3 protein: CASSPPGNTIYF. CDR3 nucleotide sequence: TGTGCCAGCAGCCCCCCGGGAAACACCATATATTTT.

The chain is built from TRBV18 and TRBJ1-3; 7 bases align to TRBD1. Germline V gene lookup returns CDR1 KGHSH and CDR2 LQKENI. Germline trimming cut 3 bases from V and 4 bases from J; bases unmatched to any gene: 0. The CDR3 runs 13 residues. The CDR3 protein is CASSPGQGNTIYF. For the CDR3, the DNA is TGTGCCAGCTCACCGGGACAGGGAAACACCATATATTTT.

The V call is TRBV28, the J call TRBJ2-6; 8 nucleotides align to TRBD1. Germline V CDR1 and CDR2: MDHEN, SYDVKM. The length of the CDR3 is 18 residues. J lost 1 base, V lost 7 bases, and 12 bases had no gene match. CDR3 in DNA: TGTGCCAGCATGTGGAGGACAGGGTCGAGTTCTGGGGCCAACGTCCTGACTTTC. Amino acid sequence: CASMWRTGSSSGANVLTF.

This clone was seen a few times. The rearrangement joins TRBV11-2 to TRBJ1-1, with D possibly TRBD1 on 6 matching bases. Per germline, CDR1 SGHAT and CDR2 FQNNGV. There are 17 residues in the CDR3. Trimming took 6 bases from V and 8 from J, leaving 28 bases between them. Here the CDR3 reads CASSNRRHRDWGAEAFF. The CDR3 nucleotides read TGTGCCAGCAGTAACAGACGCCACAGGGATTGGGGCGCAGAAGCTTTCTTT.

This CDR3 reads CAITELAFSTDTQYF. The CDR3 coding sequence is TGTGCCATCACCGAACTAGCGTTTAGCACAGATACGCAGTATTTT. This sequence joins TRBV10-3 and TRBJ2-3; the match to TRBD2 covers 7 bases. This CDR3 is built from 15 residues. Germline lookup yields CDR1 ENHRY and CDR2 SYGVKD. V was clipped by 7 bases and J by 0 bases; unmatched bases: 7.

This chain's CDR3 is CASSLGANYGYTF. In DNA, the CDR3 is TGTGCCAGCAGCTTAGGGGCGAACTATGGCTACACCTTC. V is TRBV7-2 and J is TRBJ1-2; no clear D gene. The CDR3 spans 13 residues. Germline lookup yields CDR1 SGHTA and CDR2 FQGNSA. The ends were cut back, 1 base at V and 2 bases at J, with 5 bases in the middle.

This rearrangement joins TRBV27 to TRBJ1-6; D might be TRBD1 (6 bases). Germline assignment: CDR1 MNHEY and CDR2 SMNVEV (reference sequence). CDR3 length: 12 amino acids. With 5 bases removed from V and 17 bases from J, the gap between germline ends came to 16 bases. The CDR3 DNA reads as TGTGCCAGCAGTCCCGTAGGGGGTATCATCCACTTT. Its protein product is CASSPVGGIIHF.

The chain carries TRBV5-5 and TRBJ2-2; TRBD1 might be the D (5 bases). The CDR3 is 15 residues long. V lost 4 bases to trimming and J lost 6 bases, with 16 bases between them. Germline CDR1 and CDR2: SGHKS and YYEKEE (reference sequence). The CDR3 region has the DNA TGTGCCAGCAGCCCCAATCCTGACAGAGCCGGGGAGCTGTTTTTT. Protein: CASSPNPDRAGELFF.

V gene TRBV7-2 combines with J gene TRBJ2-7, with D maybe TRBD2 (7 bases). CDR3 length: 14 amino acids. Looked up from germline, CDR1 is SGHTA and CDR2 is FQGNSA. The ends were cut back, 5 bases at V and 4 bases at J, with 15 bases in the middle. Here the CDR3 reads CASSLGRGAYEQYF. DNA for the CDR3: TGTGCCAGCAGCCTGGGGAGGGGGGCATACGAGCAGTACTTC.

Only one count was recorded for this clone. The chain joins TRBV27 to TRBJ1-2; D is perhaps TRBD1 (5 bases). V was pared by 8 bases and J by 6 bases, with 22 bases between. The CDR3 totals 15 residues. The germline V gene has CDR1 MNHEY and CDR2 SMNVEV (reference sequence). The CDR3 sequence is CASLRRGRAGDGYTF. The CDR3 DNA sequence: TGTGCCAGCCTTAGAAGGGGCAGGGCGGGAGATGGCTACACCTTC.

The CDR3 nucleotides are TGTGCCAGTAGTAAAATAACCGGGACAGGGGCTAGTGTCGCTGAAGCTTTCTTT. Translated, it gives CASSKITGTGASVAEAFF. This chain connects TRBV19 to TRBJ1-1, with 10 bases fitting TRBD1. This CDR3 comprises 18 residues. After removal of 4 bases from V and 6 bases from J, the junction contained 17 bases not matched to a gene. CDR1 and CDR2 (germline): LNHDA, SQIVND (reference sequence).

Comments on this clone: This specimen includes other DNA sequences encoding the same CDR3. The chain employs TRBV3-1 (or the pseudogene TRBV3-2) and TRBJ1-1; D gene uncertain. The CDR3 runs to 13 residues. The germline gives CDR1 LGHDT, CDR2 YNNKEL (reference sequence). V lost 3 bases and J lost 3, with 8 bases in between. For the CDR3, the DNA is TGTGCCAGCAGCCAGGTCGGGGACACTGAAGCTTTCTTT. Protein product: CASSQVGDTEAFF.

This rearrangement joins TRBV20-1 to TRBJ2-3, with 7 bases identical to TRBD2. The CDR3 contains 14 residues. CDR1 DFQATT and CDR2 SNEGSKA come from the germline V gene (reference sequence). After removal of 3 bases from V and 1 base from J, the junction contained 4 bases not matched to a gene. The CDR3 sequence is CSASRGVGTDTQYF. Written as DNA, the CDR3 is TGCAGTGCTAGTCGGGGGGTGGGCACAGATACGCAGTATTTT.